This is a list of T cell receptor beta chains from one sample in a study of molecular identifiers for immune sequencing clone quantification. Via MiXCR, TCRdb re-called the PCR reads, giving one row per CDR3 protein. The sample has just under 650,000 distinct CDR3 sequences, 15% to 20% seen once; the top ten hold under 0.95%. The sample taken for sequencing was naive CD8+ T cells from blood, with Jurkat cell RNA spiked in. These receptors all stem from a human donor in good health. Some libraries in this study had Jurkat cell RNA spiked in. The CDR3 runs from the conserved cysteine through the conserved F or W. Fields, in order: V gene, D gene, J gene, clone size, CDR3 protein, CDR3 DNA. D genes are given only for firm matches. Clone size is stated in some rows and not others, as once, few, many or a class when expanded.

>TRBV19|-|TRBJ2-3|many
CASSMTGLADTQYF
TGTGCCAGTAGTATGACTGGGCTGGCCGATACGCAGTATTTT
>TRBV4-1|TRBD1|TRBJ1-1|few
CASSRVGVQGAVEAFF
TGCGCCAGCAGCCGTGTTGGGGTACAGGGGGCCGTTGAAGCTTTCTTT
>TRBV7-9|-|TRBJ2-1|many
CASSGGRYNEQFF
TGTGCCAGCAGCGGGGGACGGTACAATGAGCAGTTCTTC
>TRBV15|TRBD2|TRBJ2-7|many
CATSGLTTDGGLAGGLEQYF
TGTGCCACCAGCGGACTTACCACGGACGGTGGACTAGCGGGAGGCTTAGAGCAGTACTTC
>TRBV19|-|TRBJ2-7|many
CASSITPLTYEQYF
TGTGCCAGTAGTATTACACCGTTGACCTACGAGCAGTACTTC
>TRBV6-5|TRBD1|TRBJ1-5|many
CASSSGTGVGQPQHF
TGTGCCAGCAGTTCCGGGACAGGGGTCGGTCAGCCCCAGCATTTT
>TRBV4-3|-|TRBJ2-3|many
CASSQDRGRYTQYF
TGCGCCAGCAGCCAAGACCGGGGCAGGTATACGCAGTATTTT
>TRBV29-1|-|TRBJ2-5|many
CSVTDPGGTQYF
TGCAGCGTCACTGACCCCGGAGGGACCCAGTACTTC
>TRBV19|-|TRBJ1-2|many
CASRARDPNYGYTF
TGTGCCAGTAGAGCCCGGGACCCTAACTATGGCTACACCTTC
>TRBV7-9|-|TRBJ2-7|few
CASSLEPFKQYF
TGTGCCAGCAGCTTAGAACCTTTCAAGCAGTACTTC
>TRBV30|TRBD2|TRBJ2-3|many
CAWSGRAGLADTDTQYF
TGTGCCTGGAGTGGACGGGCAGGGCTAGCGGACACAGATACGCAGTATTTT
>TRBV9|-|TRBJ1-2|-
CASSVTQGLSYGYTF
TGTGCCAGCAGCGTAACACAGGGTTTGAGCTATGGCTACACCTTC
>TRBV4-3|-|TRBJ2-5|-
CASSQGSGPQETQYF
TGCGCCAGCAGCCAAGGATCAGGGCCCCAAGAGACCCAGTACTTC
>TRBV19|-|TRBJ2-3|-
CASSMLGPKWGTDAQYF
TGTGCCAGTAGTATGCTTGGCCCCAAATGGGGCACAGATGCGCAGTATTTT
>TRBV16|-|TRBJ1-1|many
CASSQSGNTEAFF
TGTGCCAGCAGCCAATCGGGGAACACTGAAGCTTTCTTT
>TRBV4-3|-|TRBJ1-5|many
CASSQDWGTSNQPQHF
TGCGCCAGCAGCCAAGATTGGGGGACCAGCAATCAGCCCCAGCATTTT
>TRBV19|-|TRBJ1-1|-
CASSMGGPRTEAFF
TGTGCCAGTAGTATGGGGGGCCCGAGGACTGAAGCTTTCTTT
>TRBV11-2|-|TRBJ1-1|many
CASSRLNTEAFF
TGTGCCAGCAGCCGATTGAACACTGAAGCTTTCTTT
>TRBV16|-|TRBJ2-7|-
CASSQWLSREAHEQYF
TGTGCCAGCAGCCAATGGTTAAGCAGGGAGGCCCACGAGCAGTACTTC
>TRBV4-1|TRBD2|TRBJ2-3|many
CASSPKRGGVGDTQYF
TGCGCCAGCAGCCCGAAACGGGGGGGCGTTGGAGATACGCAGTATTTT
>TRBV12-3/TRBV12-4|TRBD1|TRBJ2-1|-
CASLRTGAANEQFF
TGTGCCAGCCTTCGGACAGGGGCTGCCAATGAGCAGTTCTTC
>TRBV13|-|TRBJ1-6|-
CASSTGVTGTRSPLHF
TGTGCCAGCAGCACCGGGGTAACGGGAACGCGTTCACCCCTCCACTTT
>TRBV3-1|-|TRBJ2-7|-
CASSQEFLSYEQYF
TGTGCCAGCAGCCAAGAGTTTCTGAGCTACGAGCAGTACTTC
>TRBV27|TRBD2|TRBJ2-7|-
CASSPTGLATYEQYF
TGTGCCAGCAGTCCGACAGGACTAGCCACCTACGAGCAGTACTTC
>TRBV29-1|TRBD2|TRBJ2-2|few
CSVGTSGATGELFF
TGCAGCGTCGGGACTAGCGGAGCCACCGGGGAGCTGTTTTTT
>TRBV12-3/TRBV12-4|TRBD2|TRBJ2-7|-
CASSWSGGDYEQYF
TGTGCCAGCAGTTGGAGCGGGGGGGACTACGAGCAGTACTTC
>TRBV29-1|-|TRBJ2-1|many
CSVETVNYNEQFF
TGCAGCGTTGAGACTGTCAACTACAATGAGCAGTTCTTC
>TRBV18|TRBD1|TRBJ1-2|-
CASTTGQGALFYGYTF
TGTGCCAGCACAACGGGACAGGGGGCCCTTTTCTATGGCTACACCTTC
>TRBV10-3|-|TRBJ1-1|many
CAISEMKNTEAFF
TGTGCCATCAGTGAGATGAAGAACACTGAAGCTTTCTTT
>TRBV21-1|-|TRBJ1-5|few
CASIDRETFQPQHF
TGTGCCAGTATAGACAGGGAAACGTTTCAGCCCCAGCATTTT
>TRBV11-2|-|TRBJ2-3|few
CASSISSSTDTQYF
TGTGCCAGCAGTATTTCTTCTAGCACAGATACGCAGTATTTT
>TRBV29-1|TRBD1|TRBJ2-1|-
CGVRGTGFEQFF
TGCGGCGTTAGGGGGACAGGGTTTGAGCAGTTCTTC
>TRBV2|-|TRBJ2-5|many
CASSEEVQETQYF
TGTGCCAGCAGTGAAGAGGTCCAAGAGACCCAGTACTTC
>TRBV29-1|-|TRBJ1-1|many
CSVADWGVAEAFF
TGCAGCGTTGCGGATTGGGGGGTTGCTGAAGCTTTCTTT
>TRBV6-2/TRBV6-3|TRBD1|TRBJ1-5|many
CASSYETGGAGQPQHF
TGTGCCAGCAGTTACGAGACAGGGGGCGCGGGTCAGCCCCAGCATTTT
>TRBV27|-|TRBJ2-7|few
CASRGYNSYEQYF
TGTGCCAGCAGGGGATACAACTCCTACGAGCAGTACTTC
>TRBV24-1|-|TRBJ2-3|-
CAASEDSTDTQYF
TGTGCCGCCAGTGAGGACAGCACAGATACGCAGTATTTT
>TRBV5-1|TRBD1|TRBJ2-4|many
CASSNPGQGLIGDIQYF
TGCGCCAGCAGCAACCCGGGACAGGGCCTTATTGGTGACATTCAGTACTTC
>TRBV12-3/TRBV12-4|-|TRBJ1-3|many
CASSRGNTIYF
TGTGCCAGCAGTCGTGGAAACACCATATATTTT
>TRBV6-5|TRBD2|TRBJ2-1|many
CASSSGGGANEQFF
TGTGCCAGCAGTTCTGGCGGGGGGGCGAATGAGCAGTTCTTC
>TRBV4-3|TRBD1|TRBJ1-2|many
CASSQDRGTGGRGYTF
TGCGCCAGCAGCCAAGATCGCGGGACAGGGGGAAGGGGCTACACCTTC
>TRBV7-9|TRBD2|TRBJ2-3|many
CASSPPSGRATDTQYF
TGTGCCAGCAGCCCGCCCAGCGGGAGGGCCACAGATACGCAGTATTTT
>TRBV7-9|-|TRBJ2-3|-
CASSSPWGDTQYF
TGTGCCAGCAGCTCCCCCTGGGGAGATACGCAGTATTTT
>TRBV21-1|-|TRBJ2-7|-
CASSNGTAQSSYEQYF
TGTGCCAGCAGCAATGGGACAGCCCAAAGCTCCTACGAGCAGTACTTC
>TRBV7-2|-|TRBJ2-3|many
CASSLISADTQYF
TGTGCCAGCAGCTTAATTAGCGCAGATACGCAGTATTTT
>TRBV7-2|-|TRBJ1-4|many
CASSIEATNEKLFF
TGTGCCAGCAGCATTGAAGCAACTAATGAAAAACTGTTTTTT
>TRBV21-1|-|TRBJ2-7|few
CASSNVGKLDEQYF
TGTGCCAGCAGCAACGTTGGCAAACTCGACGAGCAGTACTTC
>TRBV4-1|-|TRBJ1-5|few
CASSQLQGQPQHF
TGCGCCAGCAGCCAATTACAGGGCCAGCCCCAGCATTTT
>TRBV19|TRBD2|TRBJ2-3|few
CASSLTSGGANTQYF
TGTGCCAGTAGCCTGACTAGCGGGGGGGCTAATACGCAGTATTTT
>TRBV7-6|TRBD2|TRBJ2-2|-
CASSPTSGGINGELFF
TGTGCCAGCAGTCCCACTAGCGGGGGGATTAACGGGGAGCTGTTTTTT
>TRBV19|-|TRBJ2-6|-
CASRLSSGANVLTF
TGTGCCAGTAGACTTAGCTCTGGGGCCAACGTCCTGACTTTC
>TRBV3-1|-|TRBJ2-7|many
CASSQYYGRSEQYF
TGTGCCAGCAGCCAATACTATGGGAGGTCCGAGCAGTACTTC
>TRBV7-6|-|TRBJ1-6|-
CASSTRQDNNSPLHF
TGTGCCAGCAGCACTAGACAGGACAATAATTCACCCCTCCACTTT
>TRBV10-3|-|TRBJ2-7|-
CAISDVQAAYEQYF
TGTGCCATCAGTGACGTCCAGGCGGCCTACGAGCAGTACTTC
>TRBV27|-|TRBJ2-5|few
CASSTRTEQETQYF
TGTGCCAGCAGTACGCGGACAGAACAAGAGACCCAGTACTTC